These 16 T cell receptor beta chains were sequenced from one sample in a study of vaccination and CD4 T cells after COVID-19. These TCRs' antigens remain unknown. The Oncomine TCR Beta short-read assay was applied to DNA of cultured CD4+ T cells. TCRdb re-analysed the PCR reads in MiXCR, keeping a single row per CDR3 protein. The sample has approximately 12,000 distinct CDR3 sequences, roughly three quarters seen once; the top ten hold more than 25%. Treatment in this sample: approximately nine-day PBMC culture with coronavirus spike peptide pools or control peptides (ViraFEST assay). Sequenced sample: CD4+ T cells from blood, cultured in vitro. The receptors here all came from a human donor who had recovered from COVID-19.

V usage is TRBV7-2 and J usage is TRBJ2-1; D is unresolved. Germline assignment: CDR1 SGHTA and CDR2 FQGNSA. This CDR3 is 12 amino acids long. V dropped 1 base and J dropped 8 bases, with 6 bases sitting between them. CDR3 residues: CASSLDTYEQFF. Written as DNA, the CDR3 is TGTGCCAGCAGCTTAGATACGTATGAGCAGTTCTTC.

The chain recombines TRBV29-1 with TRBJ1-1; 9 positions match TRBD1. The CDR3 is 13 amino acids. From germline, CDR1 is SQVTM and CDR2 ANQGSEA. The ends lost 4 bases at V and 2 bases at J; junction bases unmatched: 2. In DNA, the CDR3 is TGCAGCGTTGGGACAGGGGACAACACTGAAGCTTTCTTT. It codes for CSVGTGDNTEAFF.

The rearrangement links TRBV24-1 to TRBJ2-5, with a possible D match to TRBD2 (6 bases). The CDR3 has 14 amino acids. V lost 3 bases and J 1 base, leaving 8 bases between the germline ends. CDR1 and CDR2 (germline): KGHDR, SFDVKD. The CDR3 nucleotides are TGTGCCACCAGTGATCCGGGACTCCAAGAGACCCAGTACTTC. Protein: CATSDPGLQETQYF.

The CDR3: CASSSPRSLSYNEQFF. CDR3 nucleotides: TGTGCCAGCAGCTCACCTCGTTCGCTCTCCTACAATGAGCAGTTCTTC. This chain uses TRBV6-1 with TRBJ2-1; no definite D call. Per the germline V gene, CDR1 is MNHNS and CDR2 is SASEGT. This CDR3 is 16 amino acids long. The V gene lost 6 bases and the J gene lost 0 bases, with 15 bases spanning the gap.

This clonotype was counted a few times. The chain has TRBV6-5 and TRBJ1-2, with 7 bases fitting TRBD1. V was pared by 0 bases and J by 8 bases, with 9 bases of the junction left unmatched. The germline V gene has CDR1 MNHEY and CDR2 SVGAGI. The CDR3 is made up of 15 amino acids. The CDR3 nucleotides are TGTGCCAGCAGTTACTCCAGACAGGGTTTGAGGGGCTACACCTTC. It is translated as CASSYSRQGLRGYTF.

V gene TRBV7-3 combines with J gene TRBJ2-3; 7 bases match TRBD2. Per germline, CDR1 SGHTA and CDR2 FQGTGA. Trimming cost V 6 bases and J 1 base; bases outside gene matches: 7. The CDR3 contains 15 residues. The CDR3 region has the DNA TGTGCCAGCAGTTTTCTAGCGGCCGGCACAGATACGCAGTATTTT. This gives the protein CASSFLAAGTDTQYF.

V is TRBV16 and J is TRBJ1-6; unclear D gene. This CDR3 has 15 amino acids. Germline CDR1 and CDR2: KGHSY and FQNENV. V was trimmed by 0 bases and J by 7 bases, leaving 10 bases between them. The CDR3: CASSQSRVGNSPLHF. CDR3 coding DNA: TGTGCCAGCAGCCAATCTCGGGTGGGAAATTCACCCCTCCACTTT.

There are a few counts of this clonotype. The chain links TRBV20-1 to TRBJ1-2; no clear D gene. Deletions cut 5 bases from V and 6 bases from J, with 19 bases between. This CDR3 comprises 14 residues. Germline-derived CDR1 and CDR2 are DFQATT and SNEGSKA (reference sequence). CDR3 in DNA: TGCAGTGCTCTGTCCATCTCTGGAGCAGATGGCTACACCTTC. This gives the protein CSALSISGADGYTF.

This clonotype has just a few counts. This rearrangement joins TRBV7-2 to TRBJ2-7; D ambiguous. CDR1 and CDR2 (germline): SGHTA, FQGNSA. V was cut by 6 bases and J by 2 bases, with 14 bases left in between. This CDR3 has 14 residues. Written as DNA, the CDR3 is TGTGCCAGCAGGCCCTTTGGGGTCCCCTACGAGCAGTACTTC. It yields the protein CASRPFGVPYEQYF. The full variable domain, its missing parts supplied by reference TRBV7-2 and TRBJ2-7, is GAGVSQSPSNKVTEKGKDVELRCDPISGHTALYWYRQSLGQGLEFLIYFQGNSAPDKSGLPSDRFSAERTGGSVSTLTIQRTQQEDSAVYLCASRPFGVPYEQYFGPGTRLTVT.

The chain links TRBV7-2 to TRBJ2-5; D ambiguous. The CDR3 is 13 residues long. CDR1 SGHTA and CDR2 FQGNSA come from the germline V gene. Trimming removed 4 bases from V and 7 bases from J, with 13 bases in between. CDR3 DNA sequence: TGTGCCAGCAGCTCCTCTATCCAGGCGACCCAGTACTTC. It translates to CASSSSIQATQYF.

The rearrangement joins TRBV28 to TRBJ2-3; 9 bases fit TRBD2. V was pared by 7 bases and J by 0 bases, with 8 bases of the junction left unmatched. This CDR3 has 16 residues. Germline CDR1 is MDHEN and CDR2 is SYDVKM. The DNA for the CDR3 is TGTGCCAGCACTCCCGGACTAGCGCCTAGCACAGATACGCAGTATTTT. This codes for CASTPGLAPSTDTQYF.

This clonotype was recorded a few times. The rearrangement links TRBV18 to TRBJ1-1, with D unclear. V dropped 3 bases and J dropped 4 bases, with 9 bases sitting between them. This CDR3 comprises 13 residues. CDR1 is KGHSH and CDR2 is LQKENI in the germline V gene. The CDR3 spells CASSPSGSTEAFF. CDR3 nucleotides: TGTGCCAGCTCACCGTCTGGGAGCACTGAAGCTTTCTTT.

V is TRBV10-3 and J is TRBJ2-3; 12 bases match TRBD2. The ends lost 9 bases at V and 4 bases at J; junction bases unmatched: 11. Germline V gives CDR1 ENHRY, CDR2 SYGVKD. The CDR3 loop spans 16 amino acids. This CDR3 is CAILAGGMFGADTQYF. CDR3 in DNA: TGTGCCATACTAGCGGGAGGCATGTTTGGGGCAGATACGCAGTATTTT.

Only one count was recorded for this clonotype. The CDR3 sequence is CASSADRAREQYF. CDR3 coding DNA: TGTGCCAGCAGCGCGGACAGGGCCCGCGAGCAGTACTTC. The chain links TRBV2 to TRBJ2-7; TRBD1 matches 8 bases. J lost 6 bases, V lost 6 bases, and 7 bases had no gene match. Germline values: CDR1 SNHLY, CDR2 FYNNEI. The CDR3 contains 13 residues.

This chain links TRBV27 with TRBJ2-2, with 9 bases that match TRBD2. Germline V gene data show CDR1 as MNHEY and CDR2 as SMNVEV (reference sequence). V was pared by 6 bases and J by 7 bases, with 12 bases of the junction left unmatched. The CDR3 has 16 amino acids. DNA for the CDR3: TGTGCCAGCAGCCCGACTAGCGGTCTCCCCGGCGGGGAGCTGTTTTTT. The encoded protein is CASSPTSGLPGGELFF.

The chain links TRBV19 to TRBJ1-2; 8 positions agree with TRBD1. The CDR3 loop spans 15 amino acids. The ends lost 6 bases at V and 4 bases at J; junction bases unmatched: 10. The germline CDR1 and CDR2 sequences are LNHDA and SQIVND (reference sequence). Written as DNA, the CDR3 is TGTGCCAGTAGGGACAGGGTTGGCTTTGGCTATGGCTACACCTTC. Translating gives CASRDRVGFGYGYTF.